This T cell receptor (beta chain) was captured by sequencing in a study of shared clonotypes between healthy human individuals. Comments on this clone: Its specificity is unknown.

Overall study findings and caveats: In contrast to clonotypes shared by all four donors, non-shared clonotypes had lower generation probabilities.

Looked up from germline, CDR1 is SGHRS and CDR2 is YFSETQ. The CDR3 totals 15 residues. The germline V and J ends were trimmed by 1 base and 1 base, with 11 bases remaining between them. Produced via immunoSEQ multiplex PCR; TCRdb's table is partial and in-frame only. Among approximately 2.3 million clones listed, more than 80% were seen once. The chain joins TRBV5-1 to TRBJ1-1; tentatively, D is TRBD1 (6 bases). The sample consisted of naive CD4+ T cells from PBMCs. Subset in this sample: CD45RA+ positively selected. This TCR was recovered from a man aged 18 to 30 in good health. Some clones in this sample may be carry-over from other donors' samples. CDR3 sequence: CASSLSPGANTEAFF. The CDR3 DNA is TGCGCCAGCAGCTTGTCCCCAGGGGCGAACACTGAAGCTTTCTTT. The variable domain in full, completed from reference TRBV5-1 and TRBJ1-1, reads KAGVTQTPRYLIKTRGQQVTLSCSPISGHRSVSWYQQTPGQGLQFLFEYFSETQRNKGNFPGRFSGRQFSNSRSEMNVSTLELGDSALYLCASSLSPGANTEAFFGQGTRLTVV.